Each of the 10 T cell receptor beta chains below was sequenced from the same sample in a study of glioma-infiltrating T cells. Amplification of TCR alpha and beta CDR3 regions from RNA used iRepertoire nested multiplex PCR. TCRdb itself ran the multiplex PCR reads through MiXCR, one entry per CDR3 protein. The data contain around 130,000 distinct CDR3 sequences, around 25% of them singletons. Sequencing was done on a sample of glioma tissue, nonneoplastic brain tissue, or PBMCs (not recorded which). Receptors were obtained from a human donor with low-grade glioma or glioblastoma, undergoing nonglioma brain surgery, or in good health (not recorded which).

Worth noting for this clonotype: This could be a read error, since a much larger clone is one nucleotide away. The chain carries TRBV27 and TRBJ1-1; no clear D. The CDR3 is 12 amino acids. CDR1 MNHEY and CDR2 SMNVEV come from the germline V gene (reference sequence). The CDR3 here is CASSLYGTEDFF. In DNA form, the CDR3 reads TGTGCCAGCAGTTTATACGGCACTGAAGATTTCTTT.

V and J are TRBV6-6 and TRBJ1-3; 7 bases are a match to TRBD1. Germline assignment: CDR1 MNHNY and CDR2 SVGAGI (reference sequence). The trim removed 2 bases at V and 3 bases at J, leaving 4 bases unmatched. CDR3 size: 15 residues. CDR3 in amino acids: CASSYDRVHGNTIYF. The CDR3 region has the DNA TGTGCCAGCAGTTACGACAGGGTTCATGGAAACACCATATATTTT.

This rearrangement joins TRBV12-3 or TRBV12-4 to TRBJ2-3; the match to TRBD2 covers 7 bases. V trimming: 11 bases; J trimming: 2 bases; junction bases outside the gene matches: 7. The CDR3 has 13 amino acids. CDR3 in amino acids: CACWGGNTDTQYF. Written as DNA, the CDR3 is TGTGCCTGCTGGGGGGGGAACACAGATACGCAGTATTTT.

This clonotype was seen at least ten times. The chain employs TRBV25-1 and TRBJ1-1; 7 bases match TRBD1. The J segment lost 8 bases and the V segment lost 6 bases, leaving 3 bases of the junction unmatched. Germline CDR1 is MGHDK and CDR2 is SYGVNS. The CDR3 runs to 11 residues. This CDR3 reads CASRTGPEAFF. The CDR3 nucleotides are TGTGCCAGCAGGACAGGGCCGGAAGCTTTCTTT.

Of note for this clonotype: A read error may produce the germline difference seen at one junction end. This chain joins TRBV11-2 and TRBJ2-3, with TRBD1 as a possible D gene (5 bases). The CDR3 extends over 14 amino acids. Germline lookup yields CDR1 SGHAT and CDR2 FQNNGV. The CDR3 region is CASSHDGHTDKQYF. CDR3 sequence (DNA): TGTGCCAGCAGCCACGATGGACACACAGATAAGCAGTATTTT.

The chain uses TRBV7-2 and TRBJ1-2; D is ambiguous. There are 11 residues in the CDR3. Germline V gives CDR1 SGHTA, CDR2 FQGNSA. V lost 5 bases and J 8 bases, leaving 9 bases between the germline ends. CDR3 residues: CASSIRGGYTF. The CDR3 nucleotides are TGTGCCAGCAGCATCCGAGGCGGCTACACCTTC.

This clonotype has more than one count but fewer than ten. DNA for the CDR3: TGTGCCAGCAGCTTTTTCTCTGAAGCTTTCTTT. Its protein is CASSFFSEAFF. The J gene is TRBJ1-1, the V gene TRBV7-2, with unresolved D. The germline gives CDR1 SGHTA, CDR2 FQGNSA. V lost 3 bases, J lost 6 bases, and 5 bases lay in between. This CDR3 comprises 11 residues.

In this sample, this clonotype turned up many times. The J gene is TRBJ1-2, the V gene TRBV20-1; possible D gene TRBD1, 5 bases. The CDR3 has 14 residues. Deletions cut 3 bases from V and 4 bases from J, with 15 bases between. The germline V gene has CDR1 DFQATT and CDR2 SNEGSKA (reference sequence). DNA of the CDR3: TGCAGTGCTAGGGATCGGGGCCCCAGCTATGGCTACACCTTC. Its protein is CSARDRGPSYGYTF.

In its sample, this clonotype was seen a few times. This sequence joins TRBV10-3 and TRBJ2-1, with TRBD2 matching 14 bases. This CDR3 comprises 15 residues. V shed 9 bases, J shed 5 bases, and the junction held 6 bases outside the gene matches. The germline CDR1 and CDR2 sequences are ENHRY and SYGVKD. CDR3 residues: CAIRTSGGLNNEQFF. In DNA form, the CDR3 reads TGTGCCATTCGGACTAGCGGGGGGTTGAACAATGAGCAGTTCTTC.

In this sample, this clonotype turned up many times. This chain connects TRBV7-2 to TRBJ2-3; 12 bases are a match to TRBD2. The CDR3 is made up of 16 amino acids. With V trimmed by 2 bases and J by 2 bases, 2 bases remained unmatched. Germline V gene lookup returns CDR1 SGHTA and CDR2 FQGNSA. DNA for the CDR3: TGTGCCAGCAGCTTACTAGCGGGGGGGCTCACAGATACGCAGTATTTT. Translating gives CASSLLAGGLTDTQYF.